This TCR beta chain was documented in a study of cytomegalovirus exposure and HLA in healthy donors. Looking at the study overall: Of all 400 or so donors who were genotyped, roughly 83% belonged to the Caucasian-associated ancestry cluster.

The PCR ran on 60 Vbeta and 13 Jbeta primers. Sequencing was performed with immunoSEQ multiplex PCR; in TCRdb, only in-frame clones are kept and a portion is missing. The sample shows roughly 110,000 clones, 77% of them seen only once. Germline V CDR1 and CDR2: SGHVS, FNYEAQ. Trimming shortened V by 5 bases and J by 4 bases, and 14 bases separated the two germline ends. CDR3 length equals 14 residues. Sequenced material: PBMCs. The J gene is TRBJ1-1, the V gene TRBV7-6; weak D call: TRBD1 (6 bases). The receptor's source is a male donor in good health and CMV-seronegative. The CDR3 bases are TGTGCCAGCAGCCCGGGAGGGGGGGTCACTGAAGCTTTCTTT. Translating gives CASSPGGGVTEAFF.